This T cell receptor (beta chain) was identified during a study of T-cell memory formation after mild COVID-19. Deletions cut 4 bases from V and 0 bases from J, with 14 bases between. This CDR3 is 15 amino acids long. Germline loops: CDR1 SGHRS, CDR2 YFSETQ. In its sample, this clonotype was seen a few times. TCRdb processed the 5' RACE reads anew with MiXCR; each CDR3 protein has one entry. The table lists hundreds of thousands of distinct CDR3 sequences, approximately 16% of them singletons. V is TRBV5-1 and J is TRBJ2-7; tentative D call: TRBD2 (5 bases). The sequencing input was PBMCs or a T cell subset sorted from them (not recorded which). The sequence was obtained from a man younger than 35 who had mild COVID-19 (a few samples of this study predate the infection). Cell type and time point are not known. In DNA, the CDR3 is TGCGCCAGCAGCAACGGGAAGCGCAGCTCCTACGAGCAGTACTTC. This encodes CASSNGKRSSYEQYF.